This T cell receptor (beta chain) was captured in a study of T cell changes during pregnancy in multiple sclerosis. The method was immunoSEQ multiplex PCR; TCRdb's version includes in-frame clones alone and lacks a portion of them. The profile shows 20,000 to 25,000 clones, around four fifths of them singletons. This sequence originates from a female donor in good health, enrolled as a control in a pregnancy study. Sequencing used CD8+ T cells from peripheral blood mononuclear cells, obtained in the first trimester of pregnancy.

The CDR3: CASSFRDRGIEQYF. As DNA, the CDR3 is TGTGCCAGCAGTTTCCGGGACAGGGGGATCGAGCAGTACTTC. The chain links TRBV28 to TRBJ2-7; 11 positions agree with TRBD1. The germline gives CDR1 MDHEN, CDR2 SYDVKM. This CDR3 spans 14 amino acids. The trim removed 3 bases at V and 6 bases at J, leaving 4 bases unmatched.